The clone carrying this T cell receptor (beta chain) was recorded once. The target antigen is unknown. This sample was included in a study of glioma-infiltrating T cells. Findings and limits, study-wide: Tissue-blood divergence was below expectation in non-neoplastic patients, above in gliomas. Very few CDR3 sequences were shared between tissue and blood.

The iRepertoire nested amplicon-rescue multiplex PCR amplified TCR alpha and beta CDR3s from RNA. One-step reverse transcription and amplification started from approximately 100-400 ng of tissue mRNA or PBMC total RNA. Via MiXCR, TCRdb re-called the multiplex PCR reads, giving one row per CDR3 protein. Here the sample spans around 120,000 distinct CDR3 sequences, about 25% being singletons. Material for sequencing was glioma tissue, nonneoplastic brain tissue, or PBMCs (not recorded which). The TCR originated in a human donor with low-grade glioma or glioblastoma, undergoing nonglioma brain surgery, or in good health (not recorded which).

DNA for the CDR3: TGCGCCAGCAGCAAAGGAGGCACTGAAGCTTTCTTT. This codes for CASSKGGTEAFF. The chain has TRBV5-1 and TRBJ1-1; D unclear. This CDR3 has 12 amino acids. Trimming took 4 bases from V and 4 from J, leaving 8 bases between them. CDR1 and CDR2 from the germline V gene are SGHRS and YFSETQ.